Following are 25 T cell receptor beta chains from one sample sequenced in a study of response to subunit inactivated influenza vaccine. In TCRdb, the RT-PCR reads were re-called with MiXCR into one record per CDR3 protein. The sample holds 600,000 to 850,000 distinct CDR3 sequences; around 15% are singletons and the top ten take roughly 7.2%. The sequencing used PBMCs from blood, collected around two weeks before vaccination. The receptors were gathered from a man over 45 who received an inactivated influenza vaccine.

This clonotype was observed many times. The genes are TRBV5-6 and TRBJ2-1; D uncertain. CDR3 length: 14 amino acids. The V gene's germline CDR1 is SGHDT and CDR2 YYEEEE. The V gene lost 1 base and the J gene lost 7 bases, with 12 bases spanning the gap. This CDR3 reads CASSLLETPNEQFF. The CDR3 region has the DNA TGTGCCAGCAGCTTGTTGGAGACGCCAAATGAGCAGTTCTTC.

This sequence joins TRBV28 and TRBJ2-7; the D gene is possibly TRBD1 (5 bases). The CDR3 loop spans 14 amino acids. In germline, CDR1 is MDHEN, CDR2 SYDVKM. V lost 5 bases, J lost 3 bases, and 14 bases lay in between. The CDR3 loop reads CASSPPDKLYEQYF. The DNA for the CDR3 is TGTGCCAGCAGTCCTCCGGACAAGCTCTACGAGCAGTACTTC.

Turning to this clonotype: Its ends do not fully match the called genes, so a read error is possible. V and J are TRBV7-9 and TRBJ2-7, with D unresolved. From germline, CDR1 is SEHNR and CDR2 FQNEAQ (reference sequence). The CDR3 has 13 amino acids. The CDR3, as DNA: TGCGCCAGCAGCTTGCACGGAACCTACCAGCAGTACTTC. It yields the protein CASSLHGTYQQYF.

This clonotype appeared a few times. CDR3 loop: CASSLFGTDYEQYF. The CDR3 DNA reads TGTGCCAGCAGTTTATTTGGGACAGACTACGAGCAGTACTTC. This chain joins TRBV27 and TRBJ2-7; TRBD1 matches at 7 bases. Trimming at V came to 1 base and at J to 3 bases, leaving 3 bases not matched to a gene. Germline CDR1 MNHEY, CDR2 SMNVEV (reference sequence). This CDR3 spans 14 amino acids.

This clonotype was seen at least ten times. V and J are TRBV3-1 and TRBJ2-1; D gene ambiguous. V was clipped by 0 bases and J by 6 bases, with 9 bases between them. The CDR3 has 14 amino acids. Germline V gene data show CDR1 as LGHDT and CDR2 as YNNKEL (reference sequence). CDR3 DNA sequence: TGTGCCAGCAGCCAAGATCTACCTACCAATGAGCAGTTCTTC. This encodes CASSQDLPTNEQFF.

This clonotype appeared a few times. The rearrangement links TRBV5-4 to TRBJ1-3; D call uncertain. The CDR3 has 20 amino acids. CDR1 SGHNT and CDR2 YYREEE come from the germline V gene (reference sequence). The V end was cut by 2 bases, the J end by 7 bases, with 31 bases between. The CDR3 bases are TGTGCCAGCAGCTTCACCCCCCGTGACTGGACCCGAGGTACACGGAACACCATATATTTT. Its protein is CASSFTPRDWTRGTRNTIYF.

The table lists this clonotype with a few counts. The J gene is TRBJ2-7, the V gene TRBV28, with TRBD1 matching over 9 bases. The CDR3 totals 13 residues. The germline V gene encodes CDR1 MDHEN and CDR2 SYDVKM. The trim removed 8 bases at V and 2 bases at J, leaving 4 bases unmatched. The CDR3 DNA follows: TGTGCCAGCGGGACAGGGTTCACCTACGAGCAGTACTTC. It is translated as CASGTGFTYEQYF. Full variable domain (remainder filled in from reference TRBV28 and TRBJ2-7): DVKVTQSSRYLVKRTGEKVFLECVQDMDHENMFWYRQDPGLGLRLIYFSYDVKMKEKGDIPEGYSVSREKKERFSLILESASTNQTSMYLCASGTGFTYEQYFGPGTRLTVT.

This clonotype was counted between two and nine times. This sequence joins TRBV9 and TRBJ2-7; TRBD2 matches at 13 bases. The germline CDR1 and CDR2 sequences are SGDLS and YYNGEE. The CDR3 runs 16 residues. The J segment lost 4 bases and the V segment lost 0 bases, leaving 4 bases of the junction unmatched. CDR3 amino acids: CASSVGTSGSHYEQYF. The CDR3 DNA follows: TGTGCCAGCAGCGTAGGGACTAGCGGGAGCCATTACGAGCAGTACTTC.

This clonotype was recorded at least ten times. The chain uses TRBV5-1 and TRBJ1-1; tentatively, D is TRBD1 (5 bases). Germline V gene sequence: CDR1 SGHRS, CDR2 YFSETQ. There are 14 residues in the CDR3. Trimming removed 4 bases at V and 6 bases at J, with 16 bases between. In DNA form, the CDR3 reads TGCGCCAGCAGCATACGGGACGGAGGAGCTGAAGCTTTCTTT. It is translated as CASSIRDGGAEAFF.

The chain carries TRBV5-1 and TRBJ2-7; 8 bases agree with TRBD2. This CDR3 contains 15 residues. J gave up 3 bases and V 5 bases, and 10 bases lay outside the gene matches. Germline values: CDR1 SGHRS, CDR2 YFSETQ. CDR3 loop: CASRPGLARIYEQYF. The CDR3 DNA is TGCGCCAGCAGGCCAGGACTAGCCCGGATCTACGAGCAGTACTTC.

CDR3 DNA sequence: TGCGCCAGCAGCCAAGATCACAGAAACTATGGCTACACCTTC. Protein product: CASSQDHRNYGYTF. V and J are TRBV4-3 and TRBJ1-2; D gene ambiguous. Germline V gene lookup returns CDR1 LGHNA and CDR2 YSLEER. CDR3 size: 14 residues. Trimming cost V 0 bases and J 2 bases, with 7 bases left between them.

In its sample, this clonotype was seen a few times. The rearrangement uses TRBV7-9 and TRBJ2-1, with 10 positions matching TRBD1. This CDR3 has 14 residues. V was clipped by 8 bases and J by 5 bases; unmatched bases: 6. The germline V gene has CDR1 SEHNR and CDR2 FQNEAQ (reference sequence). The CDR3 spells CASPTGQGNNEQFF. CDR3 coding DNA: TGTGCCAGCCCTACGGGACAGGGGAACAATGAGCAGTTCTTC. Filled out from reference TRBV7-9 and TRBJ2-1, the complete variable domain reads DTGVSQNPRHKITKRGQNVTFRCDPISEHNRLYWYRQTLGQGPEFLTYFQNEAQLEKSRLLSDRFSAERPKGSFSTLEIQRTEQGDSAMYLCASPTGQGNNEQFFGPGTRLTVL.

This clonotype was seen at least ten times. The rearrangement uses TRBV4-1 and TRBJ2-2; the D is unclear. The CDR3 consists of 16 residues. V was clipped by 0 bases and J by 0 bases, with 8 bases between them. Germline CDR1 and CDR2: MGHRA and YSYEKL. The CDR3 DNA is TGCGCCAGCAGCCAAGACAACAGAGCGAACACCGGGGAGCTGTTTTTT. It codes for CASSQDNRANTGELFF.

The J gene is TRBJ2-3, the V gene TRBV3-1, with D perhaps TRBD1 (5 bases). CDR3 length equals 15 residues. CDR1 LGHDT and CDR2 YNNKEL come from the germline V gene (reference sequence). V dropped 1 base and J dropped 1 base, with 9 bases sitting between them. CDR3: CASSQGWGGTDTQYF. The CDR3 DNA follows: TGTGCCAGCAGCCAAGGATGGGGCGGCACAGATACGCAGTATTTT.

CDR3: CASSQVGTEAFF. CDR3 nucleotide sequence: TGTGCCAGCAGTCAGGTGGGAACTGAAGCTTTCTTT. The V and J genes are TRBV28 and TRBJ1-1; no definite D call. With 5 bases removed from V and 5 bases from J, the gap between germline ends came to 9 bases. The CDR3 contains 12 residues. Germline lookup yields CDR1 MDHEN and CDR2 SYDVKM.

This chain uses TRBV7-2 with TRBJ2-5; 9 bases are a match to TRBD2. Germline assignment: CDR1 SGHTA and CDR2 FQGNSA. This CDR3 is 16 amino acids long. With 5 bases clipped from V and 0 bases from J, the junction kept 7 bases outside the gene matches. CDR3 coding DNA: TGTGCCAGCAGCGCTAGCGGGGCGACGTACCAAGAGACCCAGTACTTC. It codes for CASSASGATYQETQYF.

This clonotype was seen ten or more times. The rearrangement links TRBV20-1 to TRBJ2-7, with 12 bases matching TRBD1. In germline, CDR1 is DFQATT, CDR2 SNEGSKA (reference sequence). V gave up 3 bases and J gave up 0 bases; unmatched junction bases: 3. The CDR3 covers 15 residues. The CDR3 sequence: CSASGDRGPSYEQYF. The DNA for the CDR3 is TGCAGTGCTAGTGGGGACAGGGGGCCCTCCTACGAGCAGTACTTC.

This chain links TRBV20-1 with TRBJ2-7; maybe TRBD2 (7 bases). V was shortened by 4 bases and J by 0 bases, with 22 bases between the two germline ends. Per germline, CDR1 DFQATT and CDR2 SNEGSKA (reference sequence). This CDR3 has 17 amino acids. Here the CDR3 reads CSATLRGGAYSSYEQYF. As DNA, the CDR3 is TGCAGTGCTACCTTAAGGGGGGGGGCATACAGCTCCTACGAGCAGTACTTC.

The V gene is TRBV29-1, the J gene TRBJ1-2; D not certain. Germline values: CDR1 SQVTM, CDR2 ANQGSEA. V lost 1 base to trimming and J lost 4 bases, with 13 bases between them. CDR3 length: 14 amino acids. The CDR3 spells CSVEALNRGYGYTF. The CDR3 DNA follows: TGCAGCGTTGAAGCCCTGAACCGAGGCTATGGCTACACCTTC.

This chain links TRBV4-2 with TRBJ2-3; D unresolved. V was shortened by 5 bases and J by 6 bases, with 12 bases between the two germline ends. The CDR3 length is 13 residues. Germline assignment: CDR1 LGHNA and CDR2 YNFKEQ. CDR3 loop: CASSKVVGDTQYF. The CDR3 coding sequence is TGTGCCAGCAGCAAGGTGGTCGGGGATACGCAGTATTTT.

CDR3 sequence reads: CASRLQGQPQHF. CDR3 sequence (DNA): TGTGCCAGCAGACTACAGGGCCAGCCCCAGCATTTT. The chain carries TRBV2 and TRBJ1-5; TRBD1 might be the D (6 bases). The CDR3 has 12 amino acids. Germline V gene data show CDR1 as SNHLY and CDR2 as FYNNEI. Trimming stripped 6 bases from V and 7 bases from J, with 10 bases between.

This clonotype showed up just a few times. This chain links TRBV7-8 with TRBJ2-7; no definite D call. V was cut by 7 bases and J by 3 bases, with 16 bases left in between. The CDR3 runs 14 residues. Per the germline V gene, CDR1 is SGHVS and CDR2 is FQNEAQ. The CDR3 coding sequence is TGTGCCAGCACCCCACGGGTGGAAAACTACGAGCAGTACTTC. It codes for CASTPRVENYEQYF.

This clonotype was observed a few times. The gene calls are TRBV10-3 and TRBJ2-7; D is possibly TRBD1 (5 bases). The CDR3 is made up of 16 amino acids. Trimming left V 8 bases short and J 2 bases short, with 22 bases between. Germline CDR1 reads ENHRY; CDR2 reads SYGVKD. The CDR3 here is CAISPRAGRTTYEQYF. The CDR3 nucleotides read TGTGCCATCTCACCAAGGGCAGGGCGAACTACCTACGAGCAGTACTTC.

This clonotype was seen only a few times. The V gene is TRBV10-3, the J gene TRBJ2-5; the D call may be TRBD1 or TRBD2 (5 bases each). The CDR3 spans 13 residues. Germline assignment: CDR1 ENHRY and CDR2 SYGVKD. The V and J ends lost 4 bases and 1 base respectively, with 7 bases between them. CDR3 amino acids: CAISGGFQETQYF. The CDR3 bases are TGTGCCATCAGTGGGGGGTTCCAAGAGACCCAGTACTTC.

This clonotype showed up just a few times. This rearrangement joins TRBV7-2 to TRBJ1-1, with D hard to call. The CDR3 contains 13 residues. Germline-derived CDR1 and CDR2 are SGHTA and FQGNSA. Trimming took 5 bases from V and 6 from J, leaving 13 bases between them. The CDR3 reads CASSPFAGSEAFF. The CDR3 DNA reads TGTGCCAGCAGCCCTTTCGCAGGCTCTGAAGCTTTCTTT.